The clone carrying this TCR beta chain was counted between two and nine times. For TCRbeta, the library was prepared with unique molecular identifiers. One entry per CDR3 protein, called by TCRdb with MiXCR from the PCR reads. The sample has approximately 210,000 distinct CDR3 sequences, roughly 15% seen once; the top ten hold roughly 13%. The data were taken from a study of T-cell reconstitution after alpha-beta-depleted transplantation in children. V was trimmed by 8 bases and J by 5 bases, leaving 15 bases between them. In germline, CDR1 is SNHLY, CDR2 FYNNEI. This CDR3 is 13 amino acids long. The rearrangement links TRBV2 to TRBJ1-1; TRBD1 might be the D (6 bases). The specimen was PBMCs from the stem cell graft donor, collected from the stem cell graft. The clonotype comes from a human donor who donated a stem cell graft to a child with acute lymphoblastic leukemia. In DNA form, the CDR3 reads TGTGCCAGCCTGACGGGGGCTGGGACTGAAGCTTTCTTT. Its protein is CASLTGAGTEAFF. The full variable domain, completed using reference TRBV2 and TRBJ1-1, is EPEVTQTPSHQVTQMGQEVILRCVPISNHLYFYWYRQILGQKVEFLVSFYNNEISEKSEIFDDQFSVERPDGSNFTLKIRSTKLEDSAMYFCASLTGAGTEAFFGQGTRLTVV.